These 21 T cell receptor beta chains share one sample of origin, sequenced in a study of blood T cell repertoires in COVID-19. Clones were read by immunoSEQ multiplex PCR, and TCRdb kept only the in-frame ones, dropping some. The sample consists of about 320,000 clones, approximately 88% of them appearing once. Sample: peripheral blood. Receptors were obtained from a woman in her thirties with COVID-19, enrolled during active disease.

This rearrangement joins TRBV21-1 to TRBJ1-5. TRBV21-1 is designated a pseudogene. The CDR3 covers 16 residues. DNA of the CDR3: TGTGCCAGCAGCAAAGCCGGGGGGGGGCCCAATCAGCCCCAGCATTTT. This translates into CASSKAGGGPNQPQHF.

CDR3 bases: TGTGCCAGCAGCTTGGGGGTGGGAGACCTTTTCATGAACACTGAAGCTTTCTTT. This codes for CASSLGVGDLFMNTEAFF. The V call is TRBV5-4, the J call TRBJ1-1; the D is unclear. The CDR3 contains 18 residues. The germline gives CDR1 SGHNT, CDR2 YYREEE (reference sequence). V lost 0 bases and J lost 0, with 18 bases in between.

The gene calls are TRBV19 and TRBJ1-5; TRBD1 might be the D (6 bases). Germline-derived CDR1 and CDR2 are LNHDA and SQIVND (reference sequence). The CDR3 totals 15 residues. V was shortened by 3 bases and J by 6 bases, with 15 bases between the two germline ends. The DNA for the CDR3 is TGTGCCAGTAGTATCTTAGAACAGGGTCCTCAGCCCCAGCATTTT. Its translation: CASSILEQGPQPQHF. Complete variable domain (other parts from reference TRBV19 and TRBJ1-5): DGGITQSPKYLFRKEGQNVTLSCEQNLNHDAMYWYRQDPGQGLRLIYYSQIVNDFQKGDIAEGYSVSREKKESFPLTVTSAQKNPTAFYLCASSILEQGPQPQHFGDGTRLSIL.

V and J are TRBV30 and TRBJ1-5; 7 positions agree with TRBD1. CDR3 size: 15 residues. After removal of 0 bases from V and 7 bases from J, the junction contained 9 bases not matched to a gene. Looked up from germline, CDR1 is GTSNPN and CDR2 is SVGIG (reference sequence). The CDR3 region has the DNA TGTGCCTGGAGTGTACAAGGGGGCGCGGGACAGCCCCAGCATTTT. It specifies CAWSVQGGAGQPQHF.

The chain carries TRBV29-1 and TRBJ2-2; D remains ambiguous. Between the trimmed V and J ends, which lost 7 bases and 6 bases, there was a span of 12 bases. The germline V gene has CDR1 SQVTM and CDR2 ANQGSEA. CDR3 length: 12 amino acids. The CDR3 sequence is CSAVGSAGELFF. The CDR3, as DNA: TGCAGCGCAGTTGGTTCGGCCGGGGAGCTGTTTTTT.

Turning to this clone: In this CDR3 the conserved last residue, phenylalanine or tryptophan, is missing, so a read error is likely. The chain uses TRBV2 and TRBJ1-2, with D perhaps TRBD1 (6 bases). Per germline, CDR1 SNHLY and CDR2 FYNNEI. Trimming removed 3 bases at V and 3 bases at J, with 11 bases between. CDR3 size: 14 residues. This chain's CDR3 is CASSERTVDYGYTL. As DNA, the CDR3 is TGTGCCAGCAGTGAGAGGACAGTCGACTATGGCTACACCCTC.

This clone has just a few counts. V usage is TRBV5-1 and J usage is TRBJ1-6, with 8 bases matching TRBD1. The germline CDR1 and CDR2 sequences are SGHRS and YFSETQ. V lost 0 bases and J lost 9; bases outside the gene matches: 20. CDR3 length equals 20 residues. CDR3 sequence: CASSLAWVRDRRYRRSPLHF. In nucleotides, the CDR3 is TGCGCCAGCAGCTTGGCCTGGGTTAGGGACAGGCGCTACCGCCGTTCACCCCTCCACTTT.

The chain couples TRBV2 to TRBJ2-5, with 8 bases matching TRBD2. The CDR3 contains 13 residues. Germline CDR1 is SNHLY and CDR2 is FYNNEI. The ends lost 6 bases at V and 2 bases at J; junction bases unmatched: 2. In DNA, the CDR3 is TGTGCCAGCAGGCGGGGGGAGCAAGAGACCCAGTACTTC. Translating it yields CASRRGEQETQYF.

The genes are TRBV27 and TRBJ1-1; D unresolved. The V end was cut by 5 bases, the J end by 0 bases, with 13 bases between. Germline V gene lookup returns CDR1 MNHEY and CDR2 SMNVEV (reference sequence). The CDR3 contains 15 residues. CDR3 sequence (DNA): TGTGCCAGCAGTCTCAACGGGATTATGAACACTGAAGCTTTCTTT. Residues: CASSLNGIMNTEAFF.

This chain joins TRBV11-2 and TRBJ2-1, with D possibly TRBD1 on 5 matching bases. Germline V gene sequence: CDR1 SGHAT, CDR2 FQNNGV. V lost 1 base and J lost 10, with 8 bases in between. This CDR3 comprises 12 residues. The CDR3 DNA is TGTGCCAGCAGCTTAGTGGGGCGGGAGCAGTTCTTC. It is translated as CASSLVGREQFF.

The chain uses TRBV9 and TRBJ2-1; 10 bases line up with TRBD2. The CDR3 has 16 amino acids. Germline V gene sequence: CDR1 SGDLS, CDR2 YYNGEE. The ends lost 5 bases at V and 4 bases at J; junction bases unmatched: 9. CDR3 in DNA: TGTGCCAGCAGTTACACTAGCGGGGTTACGTACAATGAGCAGTTCTTC. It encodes CASSYTSGVTYNEQFF.

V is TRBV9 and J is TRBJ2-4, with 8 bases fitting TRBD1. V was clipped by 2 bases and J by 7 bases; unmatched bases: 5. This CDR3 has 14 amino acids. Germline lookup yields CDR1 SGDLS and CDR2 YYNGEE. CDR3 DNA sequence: TGTGCCAGCAGCGTGGGGAGACAGGGGAACATTCAGTACTTC. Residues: CASSVGRQGNIQYF.

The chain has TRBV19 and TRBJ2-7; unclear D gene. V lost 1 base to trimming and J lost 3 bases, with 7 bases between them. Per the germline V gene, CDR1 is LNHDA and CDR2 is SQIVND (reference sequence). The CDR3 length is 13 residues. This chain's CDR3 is CASSIGTGYEQYF. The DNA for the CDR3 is TGTGCCAGTAGTATAGGCACGGGCTACGAGCAGTACTTC.

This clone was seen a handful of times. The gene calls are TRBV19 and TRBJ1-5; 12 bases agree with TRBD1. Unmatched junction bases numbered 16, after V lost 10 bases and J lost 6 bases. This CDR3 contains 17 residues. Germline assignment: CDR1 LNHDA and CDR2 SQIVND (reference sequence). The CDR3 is CATHESTGQGAGQPQHF. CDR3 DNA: TGTGCCACTCATGAATCGACGGGACAGGGGGCGGGTCAGCCCCAGCATTTT.

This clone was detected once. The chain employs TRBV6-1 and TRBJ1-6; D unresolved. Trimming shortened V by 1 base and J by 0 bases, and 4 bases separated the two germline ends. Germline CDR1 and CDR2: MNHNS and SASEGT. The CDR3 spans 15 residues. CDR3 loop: CASSEERSYNSPLHF. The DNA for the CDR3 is TGTGCCAGCAGTGAAGAGCGCTCCTATAATTCACCCCTCCACTTT.

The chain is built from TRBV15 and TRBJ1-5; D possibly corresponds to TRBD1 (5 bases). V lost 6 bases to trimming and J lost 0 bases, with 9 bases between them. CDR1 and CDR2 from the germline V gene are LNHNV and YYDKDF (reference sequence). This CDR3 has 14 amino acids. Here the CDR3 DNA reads TGTGCCACCAGTCGGGGGGATAGCAATCAGCCCCAGCATTTT. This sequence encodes CATSRGDSNQPQHF.

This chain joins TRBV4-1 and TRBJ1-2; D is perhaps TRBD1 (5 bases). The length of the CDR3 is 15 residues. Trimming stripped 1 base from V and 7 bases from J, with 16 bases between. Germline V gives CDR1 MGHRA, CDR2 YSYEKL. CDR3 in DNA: TGCGCCAGCAGCCAAGTCTCTCGGCACCAGGGTGGCTACACCTTC. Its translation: CASSQVSRHQGGYTF.

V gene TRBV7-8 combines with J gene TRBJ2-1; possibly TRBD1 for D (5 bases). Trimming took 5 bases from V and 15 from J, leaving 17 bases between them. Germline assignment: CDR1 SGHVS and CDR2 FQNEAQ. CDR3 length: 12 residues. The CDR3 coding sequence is TGTGCCAGCAGCCACCCAGGGATCTTGTCGTTCTTC. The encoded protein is CASSHPGILSFF.

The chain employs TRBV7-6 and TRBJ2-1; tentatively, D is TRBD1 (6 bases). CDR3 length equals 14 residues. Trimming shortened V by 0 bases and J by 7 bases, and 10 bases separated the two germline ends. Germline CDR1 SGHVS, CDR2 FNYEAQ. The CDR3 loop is CASSLARQGNEQFF. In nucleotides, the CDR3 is TGTGCCAGCAGCTTAGCTCGGCAGGGGAATGAGCAGTTCTTC.

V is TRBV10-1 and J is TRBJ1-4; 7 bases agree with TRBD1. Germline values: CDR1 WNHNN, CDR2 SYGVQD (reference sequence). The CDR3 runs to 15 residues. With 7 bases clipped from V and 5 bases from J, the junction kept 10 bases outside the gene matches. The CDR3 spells CASIDSGTVNEKLFF. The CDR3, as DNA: TGCGCCAGCATCGATTCCGGGACAGTGAATGAAAAACTGTTTTTT.

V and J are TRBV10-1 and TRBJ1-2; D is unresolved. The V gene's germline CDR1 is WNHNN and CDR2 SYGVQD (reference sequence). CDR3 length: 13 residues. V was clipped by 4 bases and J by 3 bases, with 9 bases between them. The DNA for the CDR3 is TGCGCCAGCAGTGTGTCAACTGACTATGGCTACACCTTC. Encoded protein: CASSVSTDYGYTF.